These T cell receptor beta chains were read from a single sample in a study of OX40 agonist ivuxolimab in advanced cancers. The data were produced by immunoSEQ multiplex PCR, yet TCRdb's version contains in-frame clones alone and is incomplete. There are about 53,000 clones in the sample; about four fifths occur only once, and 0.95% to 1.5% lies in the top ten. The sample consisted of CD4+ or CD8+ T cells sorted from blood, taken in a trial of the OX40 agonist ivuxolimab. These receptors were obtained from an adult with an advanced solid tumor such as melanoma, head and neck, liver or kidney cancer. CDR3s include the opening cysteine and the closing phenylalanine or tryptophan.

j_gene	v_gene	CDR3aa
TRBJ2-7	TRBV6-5	CASSRGRTEQYF
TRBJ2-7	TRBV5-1	CASSPWDPESSYEQYF
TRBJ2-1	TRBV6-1	CASSRTSGPLNEQFF
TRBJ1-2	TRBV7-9	CASGSTGVGYTF
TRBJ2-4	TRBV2	CASRTGLGNIQYF
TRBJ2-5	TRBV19	CASSRLAGVQETQYF
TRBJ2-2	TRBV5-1	CASTQLQGTNTGELFF
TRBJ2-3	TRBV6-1	CASSENPVIAGSTDTQYF
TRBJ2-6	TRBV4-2	CASSQDQGAGANVLTF
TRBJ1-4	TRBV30	CAWSGTELGKLFF
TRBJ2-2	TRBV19	CASSIPGRMAGELFF
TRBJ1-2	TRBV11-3	CASSTGQGNYGYTF
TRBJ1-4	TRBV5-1	CASSLIGRVNEKLFF
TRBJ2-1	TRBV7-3	CASRPSGGAHNEQFF
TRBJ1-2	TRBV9	CASSAQTPGVGGYTF
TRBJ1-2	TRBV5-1	CASFRRASSKSDNYGYTF
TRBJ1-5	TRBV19	CASSIDVRPGGYQPQHF
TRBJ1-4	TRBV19	CASSIESGPLTTNEKLFF
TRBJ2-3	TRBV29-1	CSVERGTSTDTQYF
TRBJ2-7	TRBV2	CASSLLGPYEQYF
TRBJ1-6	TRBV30	CAWRNQGNSPLHF
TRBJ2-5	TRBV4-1	CASSQAPTSGGLETQYF
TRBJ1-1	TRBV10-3	CAISAGQGGTEAFF
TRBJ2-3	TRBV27	CASSSLAGLAGADTQYF
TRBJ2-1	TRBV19	CASSGISGYSYNEQFF
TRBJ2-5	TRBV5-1	CASSAGTGRQETQYF